The 18 T cell receptor beta chains presented below share a single source sample, sequenced in a study of cytomegalovirus exposure and HLA in healthy donors. The PCR used 60 Vbeta and 13 Jbeta primers. The assay was immunoSEQ multiplex PCR, and TCRdb's table has in-frame clones only and misses some. The data contain about 160,000 clones, 77% of them singletons. Sequencing was done on a sample of PBMCs. These receptors were obtained from a man in his fifties or sixties in good health and CMV-seropositive.

The chain uses TRBV20-1 and TRBJ1-2; D not resolved. The CDR3 is 11 residues long. V was pared by 4 bases and J by 7 bases, with 10 bases between. Germline loops: CDR1 DFQATT, CDR2 SNEGSKA (reference sequence). DNA for the CDR3: TGCAGTGCTATTTACGAGAGTGGCTACACCTTC. Protein sequence: CSAIYESGYTF.

This clone came up a few times. Relative to the germline gene, one junction end is altered; a read error may explain this. The V and J genes are TRBV9 and TRBJ1-2; the match to TRBD1 covers 9 bases. Germline V CDR1 and CDR2: SGDLS, YYNGEE. CDR3 length: 14 amino acids. As DNA, the CDR3 is TGTGCCAGCAGCGTCGGGACAGGGTTATATGACTACACCTTC. Protein sequence: CASSVGTGLYDYTF.

The chain is built from TRBV4-1 and TRBJ2-1, with D hard to call. Trimming removed 1 base from V and 0 bases from J, with 4 bases in between. Germline CDR1 reads MGHRA; CDR2 reads YSYEKL. CDR3 length: 14 amino acids. The CDR3 DNA reads TGCGCCAGCAGCCAAGCTAGCTCCTACAATGAGCAGTTCTTC. Its protein product is CASSQASSYNEQFF.

The chain recombines TRBV6-5 with TRBJ2-5; no clear D gene. The CDR3 totals 12 residues. The ends were cut back, 0 bases at V and 5 bases at J, with 4 bases in the middle. Germline CDR1 is MNHEY and CDR2 is SVGAGI. CDR3: CASSYSSETQYF. The CDR3 nucleotides are TGTGCCAGCAGTTACTCGAGTGAGACCCAGTACTTC.

The chain uses TRBV18 and TRBJ1-1; D not resolved. V shed 2 bases and J shed 0 bases, with 4 bases lying between them. The CDR3 is 13 residues long. Per germline, CDR1 KGHSH and CDR2 LQKENI. For the CDR3, the DNA is TGTGCCAGCTCACCAGAGATGAACACTGAAGCTTTCTTT. Residues: CASSPEMNTEAFF.

The J gene is TRBJ2-3, the V gene TRBV2; TRBD2 matches 10 bases. CDR1 is SNHLY, CDR2 FYNNEI, per germline. Losses at the gene ends were 8 bases for V and 2 bases for J; bases not matched to a gene: 13. This CDR3 is built from 17 residues. CDR3 protein: CASSPPAGGRDTDTQYF. The CDR3 region has the DNA TGTGCCAGCTCCCCCCCAGCGGGGGGGCGTGACACAGATACGCAGTATTTT.

The gene calls are TRBV4-1 and TRBJ1-1, with 7 bases fitting TRBD1. The CDR3 loop spans 15 amino acids. The junction had 6 bases not matched to a gene; V was cut back by 4 bases and J by 1 base. Germline CDR1 reads MGHRA; CDR2 reads YSYEKL. The CDR3 loop is CASSRLGQQNTEAFF. CDR3 bases: TGCGCCAGCAGCCGCCTGGGACAGCAGAACACTGAAGCTTTCTTT.

The chain links TRBV4-1 to TRBJ1-1, with TRBD1 identical over 10 bases. In germline, CDR1 is MGHRA, CDR2 YSYEKL. The CDR3 runs 15 residues. The J segment lost 6 bases and the V segment lost 4 bases, leaving 8 bases of the junction unmatched. The CDR3 loop reads CASSLRQGARSEAFF. The CDR3 coding sequence is TGCGCCAGCAGCCTAAGACAGGGGGCGCGATCTGAAGCTTTCTTT.

The chain uses TRBV5-1 and TRBJ1-1, with D possibly matching TRBD1 (6 bases). The CDR3 has 18 amino acids. V lost 4 bases to trimming and J lost 0 bases, with 22 bases between them. Germline lookup yields CDR1 SGHRS and CDR2 YFSETQ. The CDR3 DNA reads as TGCGCCAGCAGCGCCTCGACAGGAACTATGCTCATGAACACTGAAGCTTTCTTT. It yields the protein CASSASTGTMLMNTEAFF.

V gene TRBV9 combines with J gene TRBJ2-4; perhaps TRBD2 as D (6 bases). The CDR3 has 16 residues. CDR1 and CDR2 (germline): SGDLS, YYNGEE. V lost 0 bases to trimming and J lost 8 bases, with 18 bases between them. CDR3 nucleotides: TGTGCCAGCAGCGTAGATGGAGGGCAGGGTGGCGACATTCAGTACTTC. The encoded protein is CASSVDGGQGGDIQYF.

This clone was counted only a few times. The chain has TRBV27 and TRBJ1-1, with D hard to call. Trimming took off 3 bases at V and 4 bases at J, with 12 bases between the two ends. This CDR3 spans 14 amino acids. Germline lookup yields CDR1 MNHEY and CDR2 SMNVEV (reference sequence). CDR3 protein: CASSLITGSTEAFF. The CDR3 region has the DNA TGTGCCAGCAGTTTGATTACGGGGAGCACTGAAGCTTTCTTT.

The chain links TRBV4-2 to TRBJ2-3; D remains ambiguous. This CDR3 comprises 14 residues. Trimming cost V 2 bases and J 4 bases, with 10 bases left between them. Germline V gene lookup returns CDR1 LGHNA and CDR2 YNFKEQ. The CDR3: CASSQPSDPDTQYF. CDR3 DNA sequence: TGTGCCAGCAGCCAACCTAGTGACCCAGATACGCAGTATTTT.

This rearrangement joins TRBV4-3 to TRBJ1-2, with no clear D. Germline-derived CDR1 and CDR2 are LGHNA and YSLEER. The CDR3 length is 15 residues. Trimming removed 6 bases from V and 0 bases from J, with 14 bases in between. The CDR3 DNA reads as TGCGCCAGCAGTCCAGGACTGCAAGCTAACTATGGCTACACCTTC. Translating gives CASSPGLQANYGYTF.

In nucleotides, the CDR3 is TGTGCCAGCAGTGAGTCATGGGAAATACGGACAGGGGAAGTGTTTTTT. Residues: CASSESWEIRTGEVFF. V is TRBV6-1 and J is TRBJ1-4, with TRBD1 matching over 9 bases. The CDR3 spans 16 residues. J gave up 15 bases and V 3 bases, and 17 bases lay outside the gene matches. Germline lookup yields CDR1 MNHNS and CDR2 SASEGT.

The V call is TRBV19, the J call TRBJ1-1; a possible D gene is TRBD1 (6 bases). The CDR3 has 15 residues. Between the trimmed V and J ends, which lost 3 bases and 1 base, there was a span of 12 bases. Germline V gene sequence: CDR1 LNHDA, CDR2 SQIVND (reference sequence). CDR3 nucleotides: TGTGCCAGTAGTATCCCAGGGGTGCGGAACACTGAAGCTTTCTTT. Encoded protein: CASSIPGVRNTEAFF. Full variable domain (rest looked up from reference TRBV19 and TRBJ1-1): DGGITQSPKYLFRKEGQNVTLSCEQNLNHDAMYWYRQDPGQGLRLIYYSQIVNDFQKGDIAEGYSVSREKKESFPLTVTSAQKNPTAFYLCASSIPGVRNTEAFFGQGTRLTVV.

V gene TRBV30 combines with J gene TRBJ2-3; no clear D gene. This CDR3 region has 12 residues. V gave up 8 bases and J gave up 2 bases, with 11 bases separating them. Germline V gene data show CDR1 as GTSNPN and CDR2 as SVGIG (reference sequence). The chain's CDR3 is CAGGVLTDTQYF. The CDR3 DNA is TGTGCCGGTGGAGTCCTCACAGATACGCAGTATTTT.

This chain joins TRBV6-4 and TRBJ1-6; D gene unclear. The germline V and J ends were trimmed by 3 bases and 6 bases, with 15 bases remaining between them. CDR1 and CDR2 from the germline V gene are MRHNA and SNTAGT. This CDR3 region has 16 residues. The CDR3 protein is CASSDEGAVLNSPLHF. The CDR3 nucleotides read TGTGCCAGCAGTGATGAGGGCGCGGTTCTTAATTCACCCCTCCACTTT.

The CDR3 loop reads CASSEYRQGRYEQYF. The CDR3 DNA reads TGTGCCAGCAGTGAATACCGACAGGGCCGGTACGAGCAGTACTTC. This chain joins TRBV25-1 and TRBJ2-7; 7 positions match TRBD1. The CDR3 is 15 residues long. V was clipped by 0 bases and J by 4 bases; unmatched bases: 6. CDR1 and CDR2 (germline): MGHDK, SYGVNS.